A single sample is the source of the 30 T cell receptor beta chains below, sequenced in a study of radiotherapy plus CTLA-4 blockade in lung cancer. Only in-frame clones appear in the TCRdb table, and some are missing; sequencing was by immunoSEQ multiplex PCR. The sample has about 97,000 clones; 60% to 75% are singletons. Here the sequenced sample was peripheral blood, taken from a patient treated with radiotherapy plus ipilimumab. These receptors all come from a human donor with non-small cell lung cancer who had a partial response to radiotherapy plus ipilimumab. Some clones in this sample may be carry-over from other donors' samples.

The J gene is TRBJ1-2, the V gene TRBV28; D unresolved. V was shortened by 6 bases and J by 3 bases, with 11 bases between the two germline ends. The CDR3 runs 13 residues. Per germline, CDR1 MDHEN and CDR2 SYDVKM. CDR3 DNA: TGTGCCAGCAGGTACCCCGGGGACTATGGCTACACCTTC. This translates into CASRYPGDYGYTF.

The rearrangement uses TRBV2 and TRBJ2-1; 7 bases map to TRBD1. Germline CDR1 and CDR2: SNHLY and FYNNEI. Trimming removed 3 bases from V and 4 bases from J; junction bases left unmatched: 12. The CDR3 is 17 residues long. The CDR3 bases are TGTGCCAGCAGTGATCGACACAGGGGCCGCGGATACAATGAGCAGTTCTTC. Amino acids: CASSDRHRGRGYNEQFF.

J is TRBJ2-7 and V is TRBV27, with 9 bases aligning to TRBD2. There are 15 residues in the CDR3. J was trimmed by 4 bases and V by 4 bases; bases with no gene match: 8. The germline V gene has CDR1 MNHEY and CDR2 SMNVEV (reference sequence). This CDR3 reads CASSSHSGGGYEQYF. The CDR3 bases are TGTGCCAGCAGTTCCCATAGCGGGGGAGGGTACGAGCAGTACTTC.

This clone turned up a few times. This chain connects TRBV6-5 to TRBJ1-3; D gene unclear. The germline V gene encodes CDR1 MNHEY and CDR2 SVGAGI. The length of the CDR3 is 16 residues. The ends were cut back, 3 bases at V and 0 bases at J, with 12 bases in the middle. The CDR3 DNA follows: TGTGCCAGCAGTTATACCGGGGTAAACTCTGGAAACACCATATATTTT. Translated: CASSYTGVNSGNTIYF.

The chain has TRBV6-1 and TRBJ1-1; 7 bases are shared with TRBD1. The trim removed 3 bases at V and 1 base at J, leaving 5 bases unmatched. Germline CDR1 and CDR2: MNHNS and SASEGT. The CDR3 contains 15 residues. This CDR3 reads CASSDPDRTNTEAFF. The CDR3 nucleotides are TGTGCCAGCAGTGACCCGGACAGGACGAACACTGAAGCTTTCTTT.

This chain links TRBV19 with TRBJ2-7; D might be TRBD1 (6 bases). The CDR3 is 14 residues long. V lost 8 bases and J lost 3, with 17 bases in between. The germline V gene has CDR1 LNHDA and CDR2 SQIVND (reference sequence). The CDR3: CASFSGTLLYEQYF. CDR3 nucleotides: TGTGCCAGTTTCTCCGGGACACTTCTCTACGAGCAGTACTTC.

The rearrangement links TRBV15 to TRBJ2-2; TRBD1 matches at 8 bases. The CDR3 is 14 residues long. Germline CDR1 reads LNHNV; CDR2 reads YYDKDF (reference sequence). With 3 bases clipped from V and 5 bases from J, the junction kept 2 bases outside the gene matches. The CDR3 nucleotides read TGTGCCACCAGCAGGGACAGGGTGACCGGGGAGCTGTTTTTT. It encodes CATSRDRVTGELFF.

This clone appeared once. The chain uses TRBV6-1 and TRBJ1-3; D is unclear. Germline assignment: CDR1 MNHNS and CDR2 SASEGT. The CDR3 extends over 15 amino acids. Trimming removed 6 bases at V and 0 bases at J, with 12 bases between. CDR3 amino acids: CASRLDYFSGNTIYF. Written as DNA, the CDR3 is TGTGCCAGCAGGCTCGACTATTTCTCTGGAAACACCATATATTTT.

V usage is TRBV6-6 and J usage is TRBJ2-3, with TRBD2 matching 9 bases. This CDR3 has 16 amino acids. CDR1 MNHNY and CDR2 SVGAGI come from the germline V gene (reference sequence). With V trimmed by 7 bases and J by 4 bases, 12 bases remained unmatched. The CDR3 loop reads CASTPQGGGVADTQYF. The CDR3 DNA reads as TGTGCCAGCACCCCACAGGGCGGGGGGGTTGCAGATACGCAGTATTTT.

The V and J genes are TRBV28 and TRBJ1-4, with 8 bases aligning to TRBD1. The CDR3 has 18 amino acids. Losses at the gene ends were 0 bases for V and 12 bases for J; bases not matched to a gene: 18. Germline CDR1 and CDR2: MDHEN and SYDVKM. The CDR3 DNA reads as TGTGCCAGCAGTTTATGGGCGACAGGGGCCTCTGGGAGAGGGGAACTGTTTTTT. Encoded protein: CASSLWATGASGRGELFF.

This clone has only one observation. V usage is TRBV27 and J usage is TRBJ2-7; TRBD1 might be the D (5 bases). Per the germline V gene, CDR1 is MNHEY and CDR2 is SMNVEV (reference sequence). CDR3 length: 15 amino acids. Trimming removed 8 bases at V and 3 bases at J, with 20 bases between. The CDR3 is CASGIGQGPYYEQYF. The CDR3 region has the DNA TGTGCCAGCGGGATCGGGCAGGGCCCATACTACGAGCAGTACTTC.

The chain couples TRBV5-1 to TRBJ1-3; unclear D gene. Deletions cut 5 bases from V and 4 bases from J, with 13 bases between. Germline V gene data show CDR1 as SGHRS and CDR2 as YFSETQ. The CDR3 is 14 amino acids. The CDR3 here is CASRSRHLGNTIYF. The CDR3 DNA follows: TGCGCCAGCAGGTCGAGGCACCTCGGAAACACCATATATTTT.

V gene TRBV6-5 combines with J gene TRBJ1-5; possibly TRBD1 for D (6 bases). This CDR3 spans 14 amino acids. Germline V gives CDR1 MNHEY, CDR2 SVGAGI. Trimming left V 6 bases short and J 7 bases short, with 16 bases between. The CDR3 nucleotides are TGTGCCAGCAGCCAACAGGGTTATCGGCAGCCCCAGCATTTT. It is translated as CASSQQGYRQPQHF.

This clone has just a few counts. The chain recombines TRBV10-1 with TRBJ2-7; no reliable D call. This CDR3 has 12 residues. Trimming pared 7 bases from V and 3 bases from J, leaving 10 bases between. Germline V gene lookup returns CDR1 WNHNN and CDR2 SYGVQD (reference sequence). CDR3 coding DNA: TGCGCCAGCATAACACGACTCTACGAGCAGTACTTC. Residues: CASITRLYEQYF.

The chain has TRBV7-2 and TRBJ2-1, with 7 positions matching TRBD1. The V and J ends lost 3 bases and 3 bases, in that order; junction bases with no gene match: 8. The CDR3 is 16 residues long. Per germline, CDR1 SGHTA and CDR2 FQGNSA. CDR3 nucleotide sequence: TGTGCCAGCAGCTTTCGGACGGGACAGATCTACAATGAGCAGTTCTTC. As protein: CASSFRTGQIYNEQFF.

This chain connects TRBV29-1 to TRBJ1-1, with TRBD1 as a possible D gene (5 bases). From germline, CDR1 is SQVTM and CDR2 ANQGSEA. The CDR3 has 13 residues. The V end was cut by 5 bases, the J end by 0 bases, with 10 bases between. The CDR3 nucleotides read TGCAGCGTTCGTCGACAGTTGAACACTGAAGCTTTCTTT. Translated: CSVRRQLNTEAFF.

The CDR3 region has the DNA TGTGCCAGCAGCCCAGAGGGGGATGAGCAGTTCTTC. This codes for CASSPEGDEQFF. This rearrangement joins TRBV11-3 to TRBJ2-1; possible D gene TRBD1, 6 bases. Germline lookup yields CDR1 SGHNT and CDR2 YENEEA. V was trimmed by 5 bases and J by 8 bases, leaving 10 bases between them. This CDR3 has 12 residues.

This rearrangement joins TRBV5-1 to TRBJ1-2; 11 bases align to TRBD1. Germline assignment: CDR1 SGHRS and CDR2 YFSETQ. The junction had 8 bases not matched to a gene; V was cut back by 4 bases and J by 3 bases. CDR3 length: 16 amino acids. In DNA, the CDR3 is TGCGCCAGCAGCCCGGGGACAGGGGGTTTGGACTATGGCTACACCTTC. Translating it yields CASSPGTGGLDYGYTF.

This clone came up a few times. The chain joins TRBV4-3 to TRBJ2-3; 8 nucleotides agree with TRBD1. The CDR3 consists of 19 residues. Germline V CDR1 and CDR2: LGHNA, YSLEER. Germline trimming cut 0 bases from V and 4 bases from J; bases unmatched to any gene: 15. DNA of the CDR3: TGCGCCAGCAGCCAAGATTTGTTGGCAGGGGGCTTGGGGCCAGATACGCAGTATTTT. Translated: CASSQDLLAGGLGPDTQYF.

The chain carries TRBV10-3 and TRBJ1-5, with D perhaps TRBD1 (5 bases). Germline V gives CDR1 ENHRY, CDR2 SYGVKD. Trimming shortened V by 4 bases and J by 7 bases, and 11 bases separated the two germline ends. The CDR3 totals 13 residues. The CDR3 is CAISAQGNQPQHF. Here the CDR3 DNA reads TGTGCCATCAGTGCTCAGGGTAACCAGCCCCAGCATTTT.

The rearrangement uses TRBV29-1 and TRBJ1-5; the match to TRBD1 covers 8 bases. The J segment lost 3 bases and the V segment lost 6 bases, leaving 7 bases of the junction unmatched. The CDR3 loop spans 14 amino acids. The V gene's germline CDR1 is SQVTM and CDR2 ANQGSEA. The CDR3 nucleotides read TGCAGCGTACGACAGGGGAATAACAATCAGCCCCAGCATTTT. This translates into CSVRQGNNNQPQHF.

V is TRBV29-1 and J is TRBJ2-5; no definite D call. V was cut by 4 bases and J by 2 bases, with 11 bases left in between. CDR1 is SQVTM and CDR2 is ANQGSEA in the germline V gene. The CDR3 length is 13 residues. CDR3 DNA: TGCAGCGTTGTCCTAAACCTTCAAGAGACCCAGTACTTC. This sequence encodes CSVVLNLQETQYF. The full variable domain, completed using reference TRBV29-1 and TRBJ2-5, is SAVISQKPSRDICQRGTSLTIQCQVDSQVTMMFWYRQQPGQSLTLIATANQGSEATYESGFVIDKFPISRPNLTFSTLTVSNMSPEDSSIYLCSVVLNLQETQYFGPGTRLLVL.

A few counts support this clone. The J gene is TRBJ2-2, the V gene TRBV11-2; TRBD1 might be the D (5 bases). V dropped 5 bases and J dropped 5 bases, with 18 bases sitting between them. CDR1 is SGHAT, CDR2 FQNNGV, per germline. The CDR3 has 16 residues. The DNA of the CDR3 is TGTGCCAGCAGCGCCGATAGGGCAGGGTGGACCGGGGAGCTGTTTTTT. It is translated as CASSADRAGWTGELFF.

The sample holds a few counts of this clone. The chain links TRBV29-1 to TRBJ2-7, with D possibly TRBD2 on 6 matching bases. The CDR3 has 15 residues. The V end lost 3 bases, the J end lost 2 bases, and 17 bases lay between the germline ends. Germline V gene data show CDR1 as SQVTM and CDR2 as ANQGSEA. The CDR3 nucleotides read TGCAGCGTTGATGGTGGCGCAGGAGGGCCCTACGAGCAGTACTTC. Protein product: CSVDGGAGGPYEQYF.

This sequence joins TRBV5-1 and TRBJ1-1; 7 positions match TRBD1. The CDR3 runs 14 residues. Germline CDR1 and CDR2: SGHRS and YFSETQ. Germline trimming cut 0 bases from V and 3 bases from J; bases unmatched to any gene: 2. CDR3 nucleotide sequence: TGCGCCAGCAGCTTGGACGGACAGGACACTGAAGCTTTCTTT. It yields the protein CASSLDGQDTEAFF.

This chain connects TRBV30 to TRBJ1-5; D not resolved. Germline CDR1 is GTSNPN and CDR2 is SVGIG (reference sequence). The CDR3 has 13 residues. The germline V and J ends were trimmed by 2 bases and 0 bases, with 5 bases remaining between them. The CDR3 loop reads CAWSLDSNQPQHF. Here the CDR3 DNA reads TGTGCCTGGAGTCTAGATAGCAATCAGCCCCAGCATTTT. Looking up the rest from reference TRBV30 and TRBJ1-5 gives the full variable domain: SQTIHQWPATLVQPVGSPLSLECTVEGTSNPNLYWYRQAAGRGLQLLFYSVGIGQISSEVPQNLSASRPQDRQFILSSKKLLLSDSGFYLCAWSLDSNQPQHFGDGTRLSIL.

The gene calls are TRBV9 and TRBJ2-3; 7 nucleotides align to TRBD1. From germline, CDR1 is SGDLS and CDR2 YYNGEE. The junction had 8 bases not matched to a gene; V was cut back by 4 bases and J by 3 bases. The CDR3 has 15 residues. The CDR3 is CASSYTGAETDTQYF. In DNA, the CDR3 is TGTGCCAGCAGCTACACAGGGGCGGAAACAGATACGCAGTATTTT.

There are a few counts of this clone. This chain joins TRBV6-5 and TRBJ2-1; 12 bases line up with TRBD1. Germline V CDR1 and CDR2: MNHEY, SVGAGI. V dropped 5 bases and J dropped 5; count of bases not matched to a gene: 4. This CDR3 has 15 amino acids. CDR3: CASSKGQGADNEQFF. As DNA, the CDR3 is TGTGCCAGCAGTAAGGGACAGGGGGCTGACAATGAGCAGTTCTTC.

The V gene is TRBV9, the J gene TRBJ2-2; no firm D call. Germline V gene lookup returns CDR1 SGDLS and CDR2 YYNGEE. This CDR3 comprises 15 residues. Trimming shortened V by 0 bases and J by 2 bases, and 8 bases separated the two germline ends. The CDR3 DNA is TGTGCCAGCAGCGTAGGAACATATAACACCGGGGAGCTGTTTTTT. It specifies CASSVGTYNTGELFF. The full variable domain, its missing parts supplied by reference TRBV9 and TRBJ2-2, is DSGVTQTPKHLITATGQRVTLRCSPRSGDLSVYWYQQSLDQGLQFLIQYYNGEERAKGNILERFSAQQFPDLHSELNLSSLELGDSALYFCASSVGTYNTGELFFGEGSRLTVL.

CDR3 nucleotide sequence: TGTGCCAGCACCGTCATGGCGACAGAGAATTCACCCCTCCACTTT. Translation: CASTVMATENSPLHF. This chain links TRBV2 with TRBJ1-6; D perhaps matches TRBD1 (5 bases). Germline CDR1 is SNHLY and CDR2 is FYNNEI. Between the trimmed V and J ends, which lost 7 bases and 7 bases, there was a span of 17 bases. There are 15 residues in the CDR3.